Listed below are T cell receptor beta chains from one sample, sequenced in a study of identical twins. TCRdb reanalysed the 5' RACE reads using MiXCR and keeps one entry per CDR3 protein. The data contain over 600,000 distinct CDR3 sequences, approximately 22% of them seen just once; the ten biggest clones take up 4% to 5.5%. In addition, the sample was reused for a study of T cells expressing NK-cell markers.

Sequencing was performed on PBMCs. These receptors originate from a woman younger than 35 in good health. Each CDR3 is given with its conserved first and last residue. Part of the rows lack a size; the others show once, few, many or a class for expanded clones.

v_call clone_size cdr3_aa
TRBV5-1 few CASSLVGAQNTEAFF
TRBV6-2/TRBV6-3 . CASSQGSPEAFF
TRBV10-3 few CAITSDRGTYEQYF
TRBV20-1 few CSARPLAGVRTQYF
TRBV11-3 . CASSSRTSEGYNEQFF
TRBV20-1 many CSAQHINEQFF
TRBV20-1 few CSARPPGSSYEQYF
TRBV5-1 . CASTHGGAGYEQYF
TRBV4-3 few CASSQDWEVNEQFF
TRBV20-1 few CSGASRTDTQYF
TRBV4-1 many CASSQDTGLITYNEQFF
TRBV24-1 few CATATSDEQYF
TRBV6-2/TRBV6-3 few CASSLQRVAGAYEQYF
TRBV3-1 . CASSQFPGQRFF
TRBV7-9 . CASSLPGQGPSYEQYF
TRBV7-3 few CASSLNSGGPNTGELFF
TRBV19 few CATRGVYQETQYF
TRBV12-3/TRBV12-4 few CASSFRSYGYTF
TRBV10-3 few CATTTGEATNMNTEAFF
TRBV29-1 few CSVEDRGLETQYF
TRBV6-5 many CASSYSRGHSYNEQFF
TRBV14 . CASSQLAGRDGTDTQYF
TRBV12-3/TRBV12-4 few CASSQERLAGGTVQFF
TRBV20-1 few CSARASSGELYNEQFF
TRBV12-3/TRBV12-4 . CASSLGFGTSGSHEQFF
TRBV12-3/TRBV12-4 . CASSRSAVYNEQFF
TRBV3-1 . CASSQESALQYF
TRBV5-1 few CASSPSLALSQETQYF
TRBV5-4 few CASSSPTGLSETQYF
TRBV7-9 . CASSPPGLAATYEQYF
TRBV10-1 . CASSESTMDTQYF
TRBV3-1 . CASSPRGQSEAFF
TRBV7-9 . CASSSLDGELFF
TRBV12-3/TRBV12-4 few CASRVGGYHEQYF
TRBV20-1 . CSARIADNQPQHF
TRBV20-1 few CSASSGRWYQETQYF
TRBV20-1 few CSAQRGLATDTQYF
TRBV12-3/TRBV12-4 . CASSALGAGVNTEAFF
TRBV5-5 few CATTRELYYNEQFF
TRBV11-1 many CASSPPSDGSGRIGEQYF
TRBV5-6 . CASSLGTQGTKAFF
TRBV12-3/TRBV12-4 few CASSLQTGDHEQFF
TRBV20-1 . CSAWDSPTDTQYF
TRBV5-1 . CASSFPRVRETQYF
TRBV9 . CASSPRTGPEQYF
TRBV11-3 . CASSSRGLEGETQYF
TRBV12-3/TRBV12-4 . CASTETGGGADTQYF
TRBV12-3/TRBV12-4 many CASSPKGGAGRNEQFF
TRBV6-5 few CATGQFYGYTF
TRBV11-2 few CASSLDSSGRPDTQYF
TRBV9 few CASSVVGTGDGELFF
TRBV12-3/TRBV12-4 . CASRPDQETQYF
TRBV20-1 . CSAREPGGPVGGELFF
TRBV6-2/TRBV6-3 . CASSRTVAGASNEQFF
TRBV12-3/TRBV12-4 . CASSWGFSRDTQYF
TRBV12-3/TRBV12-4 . CASSPGLAPSTDTQYF